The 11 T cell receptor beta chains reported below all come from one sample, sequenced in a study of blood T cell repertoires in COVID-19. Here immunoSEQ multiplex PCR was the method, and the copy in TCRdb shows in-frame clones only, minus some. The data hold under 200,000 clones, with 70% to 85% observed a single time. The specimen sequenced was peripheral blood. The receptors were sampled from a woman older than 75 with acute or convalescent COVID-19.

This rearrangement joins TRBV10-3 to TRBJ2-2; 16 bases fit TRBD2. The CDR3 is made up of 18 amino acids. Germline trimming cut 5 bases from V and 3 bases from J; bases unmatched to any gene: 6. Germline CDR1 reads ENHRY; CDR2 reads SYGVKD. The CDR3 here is CAISKGLAGGPDTGELFF. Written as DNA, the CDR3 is TGTGCCATCAGTAAGGGACTAGCGGGAGGGCCCGACACCGGGGAGCTGTTTTTT.

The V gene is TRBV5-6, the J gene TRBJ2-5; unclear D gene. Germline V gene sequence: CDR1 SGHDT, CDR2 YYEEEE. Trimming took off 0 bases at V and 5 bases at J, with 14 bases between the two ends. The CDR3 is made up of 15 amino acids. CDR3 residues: CASSLDQLRSETQYF. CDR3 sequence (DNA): TGTGCCAGCAGCTTGGATCAGCTCCGGAGCGAGACCCAGTACTTC.

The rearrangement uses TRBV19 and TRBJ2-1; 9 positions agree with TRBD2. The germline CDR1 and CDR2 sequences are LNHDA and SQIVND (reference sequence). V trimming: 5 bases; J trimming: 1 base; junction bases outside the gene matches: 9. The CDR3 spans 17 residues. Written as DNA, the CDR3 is TGTGCCAGTAGTTATAGCGGGAGCGGTTGGTCCTACAATGAGCAGTTCTTC. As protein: CASSYSGSGWSYNEQFF. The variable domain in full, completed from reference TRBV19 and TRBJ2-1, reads DGGITQSPKYLFRKEGQNVTLSCEQNLNHDAMYWYRQDPGQGLRLIYYSQIVNDFQKGDIAEGYSVSREKKESFPLTVTSAQKNPTAFYLCASSYSGSGWSYNEQFFGPGTRLTVL.

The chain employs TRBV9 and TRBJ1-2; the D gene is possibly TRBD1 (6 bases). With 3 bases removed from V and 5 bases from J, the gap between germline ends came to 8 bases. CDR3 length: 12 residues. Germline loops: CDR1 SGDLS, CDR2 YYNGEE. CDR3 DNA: TGTGCCAGCAGCGCCGGGACATATGGCTACACCTTC. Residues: CASSAGTYGYTF.

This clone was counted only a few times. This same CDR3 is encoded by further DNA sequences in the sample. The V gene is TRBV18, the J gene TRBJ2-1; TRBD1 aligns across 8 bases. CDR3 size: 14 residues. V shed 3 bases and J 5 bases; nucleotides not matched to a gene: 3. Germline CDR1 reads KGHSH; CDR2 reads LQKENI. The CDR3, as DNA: TGTGCCAGCTCACCCGGACAGGGAGACAATGAGCAGTTCTTC. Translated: CASSPGQGDNEQFF. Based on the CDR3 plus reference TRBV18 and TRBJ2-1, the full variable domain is NAGVMQNPRHLVRRRGQEARLRCSPMKGHSHVYWYRQLPEEGLKFMVYLQKENIIDESGMPKERFSAEFPKEGPSILRIQQVVRGDSAAYFCASSPGQGDNEQFFGPGTRLTVL.

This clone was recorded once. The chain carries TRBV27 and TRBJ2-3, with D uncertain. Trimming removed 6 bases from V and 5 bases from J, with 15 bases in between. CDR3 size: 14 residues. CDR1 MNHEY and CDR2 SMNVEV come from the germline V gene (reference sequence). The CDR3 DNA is TGTGCCAGCAGCCGCCCAGCGTCCCTAGATACGCAGTATTTT. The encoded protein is CASSRPASLDTQYF.

CDR3 DNA sequence: TGTGCCAGCAGTTACTCGGGGCCGTGGGATACGCAGTATTTT. It translates to CASSYSGPWDTQYF. This chain joins TRBV6-2 or TRBV6-3 and TRBJ2-3, with a possible D match to TRBD1 (5 bases). CDR1 and CDR2 from the germline V gene are MNHEY and SVGEGT. The CDR3 spans 14 residues. With 0 bases removed from V and 6 bases from J, the gap between germline ends came to 10 bases.

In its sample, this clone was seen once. The CDR3 here is CASSRRAGYSNQPQHF. CDR3 sequence (DNA): TGTGCCAGCAGTCGCCGAGCGGGGTATAGCAATCAGCCCCAGCATTTT. The V gene is TRBV27, the J gene TRBJ1-5; D call uncertain. The germline CDR1 and CDR2 sequences are MNHEY and SMNVEV (reference sequence). V lost 5 bases to trimming and J lost 0 bases, with 14 bases between them. The CDR3 sequence is 16 residues long.

The CDR3 loop is CASRTGQGRYEQYF. As DNA, the CDR3 is TGTGCCAGCAGGACTGGGCAGGGTAGGTACGAGCAGTACTTC. This rearrangement joins TRBV2 to TRBJ2-7; D possibly corresponds to TRBD1 (5 bases). This CDR3 spans 14 amino acids. Germline V lookup: CDR1 SNHLY, CDR2 FYNNEI. Between the trimmed V and J ends, which lost 6 bases and 4 bases, there was a span of 16 bases.

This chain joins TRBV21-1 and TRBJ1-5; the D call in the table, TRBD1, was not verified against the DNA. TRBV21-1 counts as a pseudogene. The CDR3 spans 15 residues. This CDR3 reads CASSHWDRGNQPQHF. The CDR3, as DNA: TGTGCCAGCAGCCACTGGGACAGGGGAAATCAGCCCCAGCATTTT.

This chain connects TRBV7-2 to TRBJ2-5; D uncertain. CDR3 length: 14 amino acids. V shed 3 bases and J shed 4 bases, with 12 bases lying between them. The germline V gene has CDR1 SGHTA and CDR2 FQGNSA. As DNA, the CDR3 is TGTGCCAGCAGCTTTAGGCGGTCGGGAGAGACCCAGTACTTC. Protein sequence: CASSFRRSGETQYF.